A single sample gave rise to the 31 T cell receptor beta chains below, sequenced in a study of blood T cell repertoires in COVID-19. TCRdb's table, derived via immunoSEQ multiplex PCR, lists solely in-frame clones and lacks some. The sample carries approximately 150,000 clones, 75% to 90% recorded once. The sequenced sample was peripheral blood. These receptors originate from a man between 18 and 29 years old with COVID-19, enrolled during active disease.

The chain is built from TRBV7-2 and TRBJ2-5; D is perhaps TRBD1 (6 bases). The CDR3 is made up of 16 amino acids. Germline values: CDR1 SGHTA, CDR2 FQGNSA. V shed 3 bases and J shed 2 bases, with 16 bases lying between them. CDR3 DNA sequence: TGTGCCAGCAGCTTGGGCCGGGACACCTATCAAGAGACCCAGTACTTC. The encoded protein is CASSLGRDTYQETQYF.

CDR3 DNA sequence: TGCGCCAGCAGCCTGGGACTAGCGGGAAGCGAGCAGTACTTC. Encoded protein: CASSLGLAGSEQYF. This rearrangement joins TRBV5-1 to TRBJ2-7; 13 positions match TRBD2. Germline V CDR1 and CDR2: SGHRS, YFSETQ. Trimming removed 4 bases from V and 6 bases from J; junction bases left unmatched: 4. The CDR3 spans 14 residues.

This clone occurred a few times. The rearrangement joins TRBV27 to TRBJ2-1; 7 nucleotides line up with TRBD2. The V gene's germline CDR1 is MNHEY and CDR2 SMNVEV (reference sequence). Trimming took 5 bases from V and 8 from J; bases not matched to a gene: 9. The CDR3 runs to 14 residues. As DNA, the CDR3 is TGTGCCAGCAGTGCCCTGACTAGCCGTCATGAGCAGTTCTTC. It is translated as CASSALTSRHEQFF.

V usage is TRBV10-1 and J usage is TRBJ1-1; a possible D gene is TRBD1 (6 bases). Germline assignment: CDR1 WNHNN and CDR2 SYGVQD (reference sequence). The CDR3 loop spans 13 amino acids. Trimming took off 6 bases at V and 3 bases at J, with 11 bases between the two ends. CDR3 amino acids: CASRGHPDTEAFF. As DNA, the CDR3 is TGCGCCAGCAGGGGACACCCGGACACTGAAGCTTTCTTT.

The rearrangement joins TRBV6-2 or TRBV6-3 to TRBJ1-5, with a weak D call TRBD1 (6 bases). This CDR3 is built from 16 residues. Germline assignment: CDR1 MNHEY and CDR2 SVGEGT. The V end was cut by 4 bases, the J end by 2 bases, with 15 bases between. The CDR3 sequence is CASSSPQGRGNQPQHF. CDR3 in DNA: TGTGCCAGCAGTTCCCCCCAGGGGCGCGGCAATCAGCCCCAGCATTTT.

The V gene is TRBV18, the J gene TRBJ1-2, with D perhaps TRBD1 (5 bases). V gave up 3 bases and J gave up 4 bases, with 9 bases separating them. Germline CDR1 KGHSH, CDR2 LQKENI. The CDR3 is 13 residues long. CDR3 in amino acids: CASSPRGGYGYTF. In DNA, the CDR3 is TGTGCCAGCTCACCTCGGGGGGGCTATGGCTACACCTTC.

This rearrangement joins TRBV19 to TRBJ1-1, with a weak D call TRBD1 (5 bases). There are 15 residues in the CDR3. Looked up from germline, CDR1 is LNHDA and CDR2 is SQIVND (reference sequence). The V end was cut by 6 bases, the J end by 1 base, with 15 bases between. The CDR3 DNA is TGTGCCAGTAGCATCGGGGGTTTAGGGAACACTGAAGCTTTCTTT. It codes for CASSIGGLGNTEAFF.

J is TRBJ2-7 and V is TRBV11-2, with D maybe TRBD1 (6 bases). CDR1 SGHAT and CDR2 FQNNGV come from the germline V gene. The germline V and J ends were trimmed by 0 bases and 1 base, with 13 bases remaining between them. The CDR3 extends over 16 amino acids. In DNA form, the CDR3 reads TGTGCCAGCAGCTTAGAGGGGCGCAGGGGTTCCTACGAGCAGTACTTC. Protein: CASSLEGRRGSYEQYF.

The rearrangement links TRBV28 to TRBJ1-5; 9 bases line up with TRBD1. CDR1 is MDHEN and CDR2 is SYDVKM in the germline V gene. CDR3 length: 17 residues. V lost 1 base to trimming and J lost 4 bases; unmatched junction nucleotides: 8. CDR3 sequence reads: CASSLLTGGKVNQPQHF. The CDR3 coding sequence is TGTGCCAGCAGTTTATTGACAGGGGGAAAGGTTAATCAGCCCCAGCATTTT.

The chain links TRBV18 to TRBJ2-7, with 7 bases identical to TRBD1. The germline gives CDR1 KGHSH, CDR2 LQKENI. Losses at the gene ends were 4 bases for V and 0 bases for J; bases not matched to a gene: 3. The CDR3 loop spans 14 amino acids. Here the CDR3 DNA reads TGTGCCAGCTCACTGAGGGACAGCTCCTACGAGCAGTACTTC. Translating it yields CASSLRDSSYEQYF.

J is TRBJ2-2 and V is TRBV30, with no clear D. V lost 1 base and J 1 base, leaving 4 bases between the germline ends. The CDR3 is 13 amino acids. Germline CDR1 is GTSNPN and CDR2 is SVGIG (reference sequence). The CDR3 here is CAWSGGNTGELFF. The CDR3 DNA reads TGTGCCTGGAGTGGAGGGAACACCGGGGAGCTGTTTTTT.

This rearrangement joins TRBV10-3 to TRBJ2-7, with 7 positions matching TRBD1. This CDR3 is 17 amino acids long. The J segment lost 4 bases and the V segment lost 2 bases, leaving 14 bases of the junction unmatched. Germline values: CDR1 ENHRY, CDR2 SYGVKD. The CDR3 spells CAISEGQTGNPSYEQYF. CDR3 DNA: TGTGCCATCAGTGAGGGGCAGACAGGGAACCCGTCGTACGAGCAGTACTTC.

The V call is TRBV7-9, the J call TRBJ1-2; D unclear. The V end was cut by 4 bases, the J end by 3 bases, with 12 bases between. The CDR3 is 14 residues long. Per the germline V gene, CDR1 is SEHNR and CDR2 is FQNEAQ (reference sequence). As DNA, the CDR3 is TGTGCCAGCAGCTCGCAGGACGGGGACTATGGCTACACCTTC. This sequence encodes CASSSQDGDYGYTF.

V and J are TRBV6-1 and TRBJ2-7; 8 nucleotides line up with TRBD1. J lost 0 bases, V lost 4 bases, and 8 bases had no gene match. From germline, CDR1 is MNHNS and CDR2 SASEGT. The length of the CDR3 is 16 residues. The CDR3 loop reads CASSALNTGGSYEQYF. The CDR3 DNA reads TGTGCCAGCAGTGCGTTGAATACAGGGGGCTCCTACGAGCAGTACTTC.

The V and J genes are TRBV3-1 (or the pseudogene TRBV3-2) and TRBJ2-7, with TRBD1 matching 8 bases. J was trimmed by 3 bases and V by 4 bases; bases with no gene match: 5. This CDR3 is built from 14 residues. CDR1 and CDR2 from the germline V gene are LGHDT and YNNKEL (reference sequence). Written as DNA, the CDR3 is TGTGCCAGCAGCCCGAGGACAGGGTTCTACGAGCAGTACTTC. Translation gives CASSPRTGFYEQYF.

CDR3 residues: CASSFSSGNTIYF. In DNA, the CDR3 is TGCGCCAGCAGCTTCAGCTCTGGAAACACCATATATTTT. This chain joins TRBV5-1 and TRBJ1-3; D is unresolved. The CDR3 sequence is 13 residues long. Germline V CDR1 and CDR2: SGHRS, YFSETQ. V was shortened by 2 bases and J by 0 bases, with 3 bases between the two germline ends.

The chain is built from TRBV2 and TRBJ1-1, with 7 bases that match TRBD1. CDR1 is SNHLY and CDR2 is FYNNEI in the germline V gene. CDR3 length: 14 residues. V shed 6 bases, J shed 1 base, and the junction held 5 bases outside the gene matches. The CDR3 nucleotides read TGTGCCAGCAGGGATGACAGGGCGAACACTGAAGCTTTCTTT. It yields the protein CASRDDRANTEAFF.

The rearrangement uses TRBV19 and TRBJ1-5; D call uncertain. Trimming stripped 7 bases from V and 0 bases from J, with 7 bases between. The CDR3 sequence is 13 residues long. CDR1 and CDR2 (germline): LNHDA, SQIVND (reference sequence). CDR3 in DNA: TGTGCCAGTACCACATATAGCAATCAGCCCCAGCATTTT. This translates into CASTTYSNQPQHF.

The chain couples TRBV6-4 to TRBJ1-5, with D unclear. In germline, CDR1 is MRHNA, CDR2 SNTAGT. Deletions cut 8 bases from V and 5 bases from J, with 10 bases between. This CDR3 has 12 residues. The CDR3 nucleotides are TGTGCCAGCTGGTACAGACATCAGCCCCAGCATTTT. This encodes CASWYRHQPQHF.

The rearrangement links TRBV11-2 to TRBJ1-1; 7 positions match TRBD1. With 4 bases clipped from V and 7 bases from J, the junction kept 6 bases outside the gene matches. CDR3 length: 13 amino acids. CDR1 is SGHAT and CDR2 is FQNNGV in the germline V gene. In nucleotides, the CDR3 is TGTGCCAGCAGCTACCGGGACAGTGGTGAAGCTTTCTTT. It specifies CASSYRDSGEAFF.

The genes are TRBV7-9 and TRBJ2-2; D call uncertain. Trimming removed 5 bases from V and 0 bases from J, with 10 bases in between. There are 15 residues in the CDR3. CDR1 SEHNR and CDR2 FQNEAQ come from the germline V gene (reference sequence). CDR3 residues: CASSPRGPNTGELFF. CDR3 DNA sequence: TGTGCCAGCAGCCCTAGAGGTCCGAACACCGGGGAGCTGTTTTTT.

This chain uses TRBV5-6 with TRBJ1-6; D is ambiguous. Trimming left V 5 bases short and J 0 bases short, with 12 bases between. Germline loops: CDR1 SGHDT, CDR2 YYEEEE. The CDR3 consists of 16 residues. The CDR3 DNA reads TGTGCCAGCAGTCTGGTCGGGAGCTCCTATAATTCACCCCTCCACTTT. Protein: CASSLVGSSYNSPLHF.

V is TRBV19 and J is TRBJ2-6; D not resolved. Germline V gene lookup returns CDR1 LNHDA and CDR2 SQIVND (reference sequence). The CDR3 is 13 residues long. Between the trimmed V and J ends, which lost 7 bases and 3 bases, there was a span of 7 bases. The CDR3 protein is CASTGYGANVLTF. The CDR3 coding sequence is TGTGCCAGTACGGGTTATGGGGCCAACGTCCTGACTTTC.

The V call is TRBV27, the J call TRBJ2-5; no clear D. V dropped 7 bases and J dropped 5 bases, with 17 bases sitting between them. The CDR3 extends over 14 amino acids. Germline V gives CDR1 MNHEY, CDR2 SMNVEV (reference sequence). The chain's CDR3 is CASTGSAGSETQYF. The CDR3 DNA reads TGTGCCAGCACCGGTTCGGCAGGTTCGGAGACCCAGTACTTC.

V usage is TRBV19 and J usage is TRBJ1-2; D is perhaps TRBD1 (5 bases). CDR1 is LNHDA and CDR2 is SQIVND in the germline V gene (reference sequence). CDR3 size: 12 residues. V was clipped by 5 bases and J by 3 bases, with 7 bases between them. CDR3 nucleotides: TGTGCCAGTAGTTTCAGGGACTATGGCTACACCTTC. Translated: CASSFRDYGYTF.

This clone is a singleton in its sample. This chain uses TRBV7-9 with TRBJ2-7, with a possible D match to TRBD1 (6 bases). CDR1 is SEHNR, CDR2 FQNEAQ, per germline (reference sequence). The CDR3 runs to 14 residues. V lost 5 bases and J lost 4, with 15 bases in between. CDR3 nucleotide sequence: TGTGCCAGCAGCCTGACCGGGACACCATACGAGCAGTACTTC. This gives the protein CASSLTGTPYEQYF.

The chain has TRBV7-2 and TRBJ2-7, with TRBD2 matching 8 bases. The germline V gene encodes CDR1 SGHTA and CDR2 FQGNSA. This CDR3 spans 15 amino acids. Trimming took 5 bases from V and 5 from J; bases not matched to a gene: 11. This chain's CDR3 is CASSLTGGRIDEQYF. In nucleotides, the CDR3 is TGTGCCAGCAGCCTAACGGGAGGGAGGATCGACGAGCAGTACTTC.

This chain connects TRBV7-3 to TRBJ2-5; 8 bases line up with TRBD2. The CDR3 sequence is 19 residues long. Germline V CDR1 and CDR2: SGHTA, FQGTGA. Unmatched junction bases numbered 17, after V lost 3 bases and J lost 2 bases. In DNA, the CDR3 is TGTGCCAGCAGCTTTATGGACCGCCTAGCGGGCATATTACAAGAGACCCAGTACTTC. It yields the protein CASSFMDRLAGILQETQYF.

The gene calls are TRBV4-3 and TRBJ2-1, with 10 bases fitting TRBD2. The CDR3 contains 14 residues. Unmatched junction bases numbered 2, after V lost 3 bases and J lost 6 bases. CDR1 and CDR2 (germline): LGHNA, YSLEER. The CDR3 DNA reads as TGCGCCAGCAGCCACAGGACTAGCGGCAATGAGCAGTTCTTC. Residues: CASSHRTSGNEQFF.

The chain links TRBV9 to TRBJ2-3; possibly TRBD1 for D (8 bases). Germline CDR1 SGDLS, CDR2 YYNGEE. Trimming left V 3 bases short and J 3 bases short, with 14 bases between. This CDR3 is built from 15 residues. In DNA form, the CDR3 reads TGTGCCAGCAGCGGACACAGGGGGGGGACAGATACGCAGTATTTT. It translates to CASSGHRGGTDTQYF.

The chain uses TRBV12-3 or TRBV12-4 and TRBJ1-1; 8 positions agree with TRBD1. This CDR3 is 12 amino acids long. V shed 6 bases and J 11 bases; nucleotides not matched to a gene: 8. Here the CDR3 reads CASRTDRGEAFF. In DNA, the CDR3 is TGTGCCAGCAGGACCGACAGGGGAGAGGCTTTCTTT.